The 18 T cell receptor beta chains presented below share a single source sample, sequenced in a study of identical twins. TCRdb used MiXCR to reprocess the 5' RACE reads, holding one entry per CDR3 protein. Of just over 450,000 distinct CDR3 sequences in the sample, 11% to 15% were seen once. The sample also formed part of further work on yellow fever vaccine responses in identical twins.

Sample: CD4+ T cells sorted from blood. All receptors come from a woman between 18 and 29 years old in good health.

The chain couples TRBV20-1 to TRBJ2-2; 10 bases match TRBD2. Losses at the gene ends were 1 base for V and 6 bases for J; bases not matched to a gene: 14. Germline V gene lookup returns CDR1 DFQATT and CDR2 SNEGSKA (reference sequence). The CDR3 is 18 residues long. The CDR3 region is CSARGLPSGRVIPGELFF. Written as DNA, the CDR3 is TGCAGTGCTAGAGGGCTTCCGAGCGGGAGGGTTATTCCCGGGGAGCTGTTTTTT.

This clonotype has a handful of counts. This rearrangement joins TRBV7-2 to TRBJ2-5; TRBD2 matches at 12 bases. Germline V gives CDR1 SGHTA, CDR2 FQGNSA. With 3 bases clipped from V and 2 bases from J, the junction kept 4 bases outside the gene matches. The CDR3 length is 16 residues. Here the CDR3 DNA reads TGTGCCAGCAGCTTTCTCCTAGCGGGAGGGCAAGAGACCCAGTACTTC. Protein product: CASSFLLAGGQETQYF.

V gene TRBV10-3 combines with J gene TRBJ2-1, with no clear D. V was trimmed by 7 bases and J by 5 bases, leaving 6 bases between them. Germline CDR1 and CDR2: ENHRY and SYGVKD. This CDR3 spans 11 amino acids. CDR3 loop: CAITANNEQFF. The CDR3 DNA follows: TGTGCCATCACAGCTAACAATGAGCAGTTCTTC.

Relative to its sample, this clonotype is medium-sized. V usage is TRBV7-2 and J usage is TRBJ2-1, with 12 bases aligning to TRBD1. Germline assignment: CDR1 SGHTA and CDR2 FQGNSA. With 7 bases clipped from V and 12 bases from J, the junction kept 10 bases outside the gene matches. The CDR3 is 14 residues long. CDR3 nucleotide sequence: TGTGCCAGCAATCCTCCGGGACAGGGGGCTTGGCAGTTCTTC. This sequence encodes CASNPPGQGAWQFF.

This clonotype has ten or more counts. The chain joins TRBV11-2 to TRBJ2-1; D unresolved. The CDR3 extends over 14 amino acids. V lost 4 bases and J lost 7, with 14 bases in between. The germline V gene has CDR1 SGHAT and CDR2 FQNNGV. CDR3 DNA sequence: TGTGCCAGCAGCTCCCGTCCGGACCTGAATGAGCAGTTCTTC. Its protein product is CASSSRPDLNEQFF.

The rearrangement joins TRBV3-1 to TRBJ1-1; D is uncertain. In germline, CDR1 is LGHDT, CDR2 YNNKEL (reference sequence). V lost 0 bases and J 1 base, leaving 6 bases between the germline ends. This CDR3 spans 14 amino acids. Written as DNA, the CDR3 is TGTGCCAGCAGCCAAGAGACGGGGAACACTGAAGCTTTCTTT. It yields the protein CASSQETGNTEAFF.

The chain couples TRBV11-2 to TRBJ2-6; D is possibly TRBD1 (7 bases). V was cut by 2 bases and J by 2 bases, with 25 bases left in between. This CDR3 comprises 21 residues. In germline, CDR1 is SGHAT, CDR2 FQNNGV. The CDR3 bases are TGTGCCAGCAGCTTAAGGACCCCACAGGGGAGGTTAGAGCCTGGGGCCAACGTCCTGACTTTC. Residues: CASSLRTPQGRLEPGANVLTF.

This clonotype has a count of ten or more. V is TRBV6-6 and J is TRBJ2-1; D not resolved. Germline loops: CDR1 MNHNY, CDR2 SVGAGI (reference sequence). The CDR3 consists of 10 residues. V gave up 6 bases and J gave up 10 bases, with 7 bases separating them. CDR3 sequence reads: CASSRTEQFF. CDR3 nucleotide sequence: TGTGCCAGCAGCCGAACCGAGCAGTTCTTC.

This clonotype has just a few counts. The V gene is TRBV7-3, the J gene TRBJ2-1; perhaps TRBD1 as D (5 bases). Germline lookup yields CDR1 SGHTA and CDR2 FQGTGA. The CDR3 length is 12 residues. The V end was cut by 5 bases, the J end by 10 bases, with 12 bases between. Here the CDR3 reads CASSHPQGEQFF. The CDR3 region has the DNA TGTGCCAGCAGCCATCCGCAGGGCGAGCAGTTCTTC.

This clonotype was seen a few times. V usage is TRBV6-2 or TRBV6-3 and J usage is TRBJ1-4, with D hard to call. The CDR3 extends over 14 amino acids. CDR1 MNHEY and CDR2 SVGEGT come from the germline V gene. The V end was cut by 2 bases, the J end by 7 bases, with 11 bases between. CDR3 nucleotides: TGTGCCAGCAGTTACATCGGGTCTCTTGAAAAACTGTTTTTT. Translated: CASSYIGSLEKLFF.

The DNA of the CDR3 is TGTGCCTACTCGACTAGCGGAAACACCGGGGAGCTGTTTTTT. Protein: CAYSTSGNTGELFF. The gene calls are TRBV28 and TRBJ2-2, with 9 bases identical to TRBD2. CDR3 length: 14 amino acids. CDR1 is MDHEN, CDR2 SYDVKM, per germline. V was clipped by 11 bases and J by 2 bases; unmatched bases: 6.

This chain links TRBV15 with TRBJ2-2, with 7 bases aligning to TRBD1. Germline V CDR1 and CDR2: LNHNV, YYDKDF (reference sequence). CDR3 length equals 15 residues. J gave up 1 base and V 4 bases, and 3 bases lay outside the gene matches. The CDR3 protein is CATSKWTGNTGELFF. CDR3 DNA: TGTGCCACCAGCAAATGGACAGGGAACACCGGGGAGCTGTTTTTT.

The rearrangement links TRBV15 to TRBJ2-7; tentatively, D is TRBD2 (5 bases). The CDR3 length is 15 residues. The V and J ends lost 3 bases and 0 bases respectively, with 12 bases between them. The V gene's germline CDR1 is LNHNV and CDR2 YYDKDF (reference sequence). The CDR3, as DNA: TGTGCCACCAGCAGTAGGCCCGGGGTCTCCTACGAGCAGTACTTC. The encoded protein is CATSSRPGVSYEQYF.

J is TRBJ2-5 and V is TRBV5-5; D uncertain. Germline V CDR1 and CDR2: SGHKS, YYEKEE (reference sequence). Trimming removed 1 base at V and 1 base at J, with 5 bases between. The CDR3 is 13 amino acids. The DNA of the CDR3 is TGTGCCAGCAGCTTGTACCTCCAAGAGACCCAGTACTTC. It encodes CASSLYLQETQYF.

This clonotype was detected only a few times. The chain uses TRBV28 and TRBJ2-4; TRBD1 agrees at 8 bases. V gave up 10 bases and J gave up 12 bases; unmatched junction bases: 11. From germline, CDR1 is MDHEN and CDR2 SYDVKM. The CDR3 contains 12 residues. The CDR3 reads CATSGTGINQYF. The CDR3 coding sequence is TGTGCCACTTCCGGGACAGGTATTAATCAGTACTTC.

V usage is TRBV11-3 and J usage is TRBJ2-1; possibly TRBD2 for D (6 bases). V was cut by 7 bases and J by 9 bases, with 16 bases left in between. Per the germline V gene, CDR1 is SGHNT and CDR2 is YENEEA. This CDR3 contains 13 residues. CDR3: CASKRDGSFEQFF. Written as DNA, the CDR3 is TGTGCCAGCAAACGCGACGGGAGTTTTGAGCAGTTCTTC.

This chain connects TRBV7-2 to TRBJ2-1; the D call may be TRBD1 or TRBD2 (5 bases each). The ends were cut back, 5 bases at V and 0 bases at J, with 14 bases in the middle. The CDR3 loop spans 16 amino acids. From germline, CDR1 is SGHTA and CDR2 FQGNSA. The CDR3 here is CASSARDPLSYNEQFF. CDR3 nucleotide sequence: TGTGCCAGCAGCGCCCGGGACCCCCTCTCCTACAATGAGCAGTTCTTC.

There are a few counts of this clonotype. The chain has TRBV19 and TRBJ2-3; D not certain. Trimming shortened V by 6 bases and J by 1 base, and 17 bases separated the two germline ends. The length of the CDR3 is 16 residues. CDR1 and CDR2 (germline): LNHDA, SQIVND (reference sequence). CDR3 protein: CASSPGRFGGTDTQYF. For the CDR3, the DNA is TGTGCCAGTAGCCCAGGCCGATTTGGGGGCACAGATACGCAGTATTTT.